This passage covers 27 T cell receptor beta chains from one sample sequenced in a study of OX40 agonist ivuxolimab in advanced cancers. Produced via immunoSEQ multiplex PCR; TCRdb's table is partial and in-frame only. The data contain 65,000 to 95,000 clones, around nine tenths of them singletons. This sample comprised CD4+ or CD8+ T cells sorted from blood, obtained in a trial of the OX40 agonist ivuxolimab. Source of these receptors: an adult with an advanced solid tumor such as melanoma, head and neck, liver or kidney cancer.

The chain is built from TRBV7-2 and TRBJ2-1, with 15 positions matching TRBD2. Germline values: CDR1 SGHTA, CDR2 FQGNSA. With V trimmed by 4 bases and J by 10 bases, 2 bases remained unmatched. The CDR3 consists of 14 residues. CDR3 in amino acids: CASSSGLAGGEQFF. The CDR3 nucleotides read TGTGCCAGCAGCTCCGGACTAGCGGGAGGGGAGCAGTTCTTC.

V gene TRBV7-2 combines with J gene TRBJ1-5; D is undetermined. The CDR3 covers 14 residues. V lost 4 bases and J lost 1, with 8 bases in between. Germline CDR1 is SGHTA and CDR2 is FQGNSA. The CDR3 sequence is CASSSWQSNQPQHF. The CDR3 coding sequence is TGTGCCAGCAGCTCCTGGCAGAGCAATCAGCCCCAGCATTTT.

The gene calls are TRBV18 and TRBJ1-1, with 8 positions matching TRBD1. J was trimmed by 3 bases and V by 6 bases; bases with no gene match: 9. Per germline, CDR1 KGHSH and CDR2 LQKENI. There are 15 residues in the CDR3. The CDR3 bases are TGTGCCAGCTCGCCCAGCCAGGGGGCACACACTGAAGCTTTCTTT. It translates to CASSPSQGAHTEAFF.

The CDR3 loop is CASSSPGLQETQYF. The CDR3 DNA reads as TGTGCCAGCAGCTCACCGGGACTACAAGAGACCCAGTACTTC. V and J are TRBV5-4 and TRBJ2-5; TRBD2 aligns across 7 bases. CDR1 is SGHNT and CDR2 is YYREEE in the germline V gene (reference sequence). The V gene end was trimmed by 3 bases and the J gene end by 2 bases; junction bases not matched to a gene: 4. The CDR3 spans 14 residues.

The chain carries TRBV18 and TRBJ2-5; 12 bases are shared with TRBD1. V shed 3 bases and J 5 bases; nucleotides not matched to a gene: 7. CDR1 is KGHSH, CDR2 LQKENI, per germline. The CDR3 extends over 16 amino acids. The CDR3 spells CASSPGTGGFRETQYF. Written as DNA, the CDR3 is TGTGCCAGCTCACCGGGGACAGGGGGCTTTCGGGAGACCCAGTACTTC.

This clone appeared a single time. The V gene is TRBV27, the J gene TRBJ1-1; D unclear. The CDR3 is 14 residues long. CDR1 is MNHEY and CDR2 is SMNVEV in the germline V gene (reference sequence). V was clipped by 7 bases and J by 1 base, with 13 bases between them. Written as DNA, the CDR3 is TGTGCCAGCACCCGCCTGGGTGGGAACACTGAAGCTTTCTTT. As protein: CASTRLGGNTEAFF.

The genes are TRBV29-1 and TRBJ1-2; tentative D call: TRBD1 (6 bases). CDR1 SQVTM and CDR2 ANQGSEA come from the germline V gene. Trimming cost V 6 bases and J 7 bases, with 15 bases left between them. This CDR3 is 12 amino acids long. CDR3: CSVLHRALGYTF. The CDR3 DNA is TGCAGCGTACTACACAGGGCCCTTGGCTACACCTTC.

J is TRBJ1-5 and V is TRBV5-5; no clear D. CDR1 and CDR2 from the germline V gene are SGHKS and YYEKEE (reference sequence). V was trimmed by 0 bases and J by 2 bases, leaving 6 bases between them. This CDR3 contains 14 residues. CDR3 residues: CASSLEAGNQPQHF. The CDR3 DNA sequence: TGTGCCAGCAGCTTGGAAGCAGGCAATCAGCCCCAGCATTTT.

The chain couples TRBV5-1 to TRBJ2-1; D is perhaps TRBD1 or TRBD2 (5 bases each). V shed 4 bases and J shed 5 bases, with 16 bases lying between them. The CDR3 runs 15 residues. CDR1 is SGHRS and CDR2 is YFSETQ in the germline V gene. Here the CDR3 DNA reads TGCGCCAGCAGCCCCCGGGGCGGAGCGAACAATGAGCAGTTCTTC. Protein: CASSPRGGANNEQFF.

This clone was counted between two and nine times. This sequence joins TRBV30 and TRBJ1-2; D ambiguous. The CDR3 runs to 13 residues. Trimming took 0 bases from V and 2 from J, leaving 7 bases between them. The germline CDR1 and CDR2 sequences are GTSNPN and SVGIG (reference sequence). For the CDR3, the DNA is TGTGCCTGGAGTGTCGGCAGCAACTATGGCTACACCTTC. Translated, it gives CAWSVGSNYGYTF.

The chain joins TRBV5-4 to TRBJ2-1; TRBD2 agrees at 11 bases. Germline lookup yields CDR1 SGHNT and CDR2 YYREEE (reference sequence). With 4 bases clipped from V and 9 bases from J, the junction kept 12 bases outside the gene matches. The CDR3 length is 16 residues. DNA of the CDR3: TGTGCCAGCAGCCCAATCCTAGCGGGAGGTTCTCTTGAGCAGTTCTTC. It translates to CASSPILAGGSLEQFF.

The gene calls are TRBV28 and TRBJ2-1, with 11 positions matching TRBD2. Losses at the gene ends were 8 bases for V and 9 bases for J; bases not matched to a gene: 6. CDR3 size: 13 residues. The germline V gene encodes CDR1 MDHEN and CDR2 SYDVKM. The CDR3 loop is CASLAGGGVEQFF. CDR3 coding DNA: TGTGCCAGCCTAGCGGGAGGAGGTGTTGAGCAGTTCTTC.

The chain carries TRBV14 and TRBJ2-5; maybe TRBD1 (6 bases). With 4 bases removed from V and 2 bases from J, the gap between germline ends came to 14 bases. The CDR3 sequence is 15 residues long. Germline values: CDR1 SGHDN, CDR2 FVKESK. The CDR3 DNA reads TGTGCCAGCAGCCCAGGTACAGGGTGGCAAGAGACCCAGTACTTC. Protein product: CASSPGTGWQETQYF.

The chain couples TRBV9 to TRBJ2-1, with 7 bases fitting TRBD2. Germline values: CDR1 SGDLS, CDR2 YYNGEE. This CDR3 has 13 residues. With V trimmed by 6 bases and J by 6 bases, 6 bases remained unmatched. CDR3 in amino acids: CASIRGRTNEQFF. As DNA, the CDR3 is TGTGCCAGCATCCGCGGGAGAACCAATGAGCAGTTCTTC.

The genes are TRBV5-1 and TRBJ2-2; 14 nucleotides line up with TRBD2. V was clipped by 4 bases and J by 6 bases; unmatched bases: 5. The CDR3 covers 16 residues. The germline V gene has CDR1 SGHRS and CDR2 YFSETQ. In nucleotides, the CDR3 is TGCGCCAGCAGCCCGGGACTAGCGGGAGTTGCCGGGGAGCTGTTTTTT. This encodes CASSPGLAGVAGELFF.

This chain uses TRBV7-3 with TRBJ2-2, with 10 bases matching TRBD2. CDR3 length equals 16 residues. V was clipped by 8 bases and J by 4 bases; unmatched bases: 10. Germline values: CDR1 SGHTA, CDR2 FQGTGA. CDR3 sequence reads: CASGRRLAGVTGELFF. CDR3 bases: TGTGCCAGCGGCCGTAGGCTAGCGGGAGTCACCGGGGAGCTGTTTTTT.

The chain has TRBV2 and TRBJ2-5, with 7 nucleotides matching TRBD1. V lost 7 bases, J lost 5 bases, and 13 bases stayed unmatched. This CDR3 contains 15 residues. Germline V gives CDR1 SNHLY, CDR2 FYNNEI. CDR3: CASTRLTGLRETQYF. CDR3 nucleotides: TGTGCCAGCACCCGACTGACAGGGCTCAGGGAGACCCAGTACTTC.

The CDR3 region has the DNA TGTGCCAGCAGTCAGAGGGATATCTATGGCTACACCTTC. This codes for CASSQRDIYGYTF. The chain combines TRBV6-1 with TRBJ1-2; unclear D gene. Germline CDR1 MNHNS, CDR2 SASEGT. Trimming left V 5 bases short and J 4 bases short, with 11 bases between. The CDR3 is 13 amino acids.

The rearrangement joins TRBV7-9 to TRBJ2-5; 8 bases line up with TRBD1. The CDR3 contains 14 residues. The trim removed 4 bases at V and 1 base at J, leaving 2 bases unmatched. Germline loops: CDR1 SEHNR, CDR2 FQNEAQ (reference sequence). Here the CDR3 DNA reads TGTGCCAGCAGCTCGGACAGGGTCCAAGAGACCCAGTACTTC. Its translation: CASSSDRVQETQYF.

This chain uses TRBV5-1 with TRBJ2-5; 10 bases agree with TRBD1. With V trimmed by 4 bases and J by 2 bases, 5 bases remained unmatched. The CDR3 is 15 amino acids. The germline V gene encodes CDR1 SGHRS and CDR2 YFSETQ. CDR3 in amino acids: CASSGGTGAQETQYF. CDR3 in DNA: TGCGCCAGCAGCGGGGGGACAGGGGCACAAGAGACCCAGTACTTC.

The chain carries TRBV27 and TRBJ1-2; tentatively, D is TRBD1 (6 bases). CDR3 size: 14 residues. Germline V gives CDR1 MNHEY, CDR2 SMNVEV (reference sequence). V was cut by 4 bases and J by 0 bases, with 9 bases left in between. The CDR3 spells CASSSDRANYGYTF. CDR3 sequence (DNA): TGTGCCAGCAGTTCGGACAGAGCTAACTATGGCTACACCTTC.

The DNA of the CDR3 is TGTGCCAGCAGTGCACGACGGCCAGATACGCAGTATTTT. This encodes CASSARRPDTQYF. The chain is built from TRBV2 and TRBJ2-3; no reliable D call. Trimming cost V 4 bases and J 4 bases, with 9 bases left between them. The V gene's germline CDR1 is SNHLY and CDR2 FYNNEI. This CDR3 contains 13 residues. The whole variable domain, remainder taken from reference TRBV2 and TRBJ2-3, is EPEVTQTPSHQVTQMGQEVILRCVPISNHLYFYWYRQILGQKVEFLVSFYNNEISEKSEIFDDQFSVERPDGSNFTLKIRSTKLEDSAMYFCASSARRPDTQYFGPGTRLTVL.

The V call is TRBV28, the J call TRBJ2-2; 9 bases agree with TRBD1. The CDR3 has 16 amino acids. Looked up from germline, CDR1 is MDHEN and CDR2 is SYDVKM. V gave up 6 bases and J gave up 1 base; unmatched junction bases: 6. The CDR3 nucleotides are TGTGCCAGCAGGTACCGGGACAGGGAGAACACCGGGGAGCTGTTTTTT. This translates into CASRYRDRENTGELFF.

This clone was seen once. The V gene is TRBV5-5, the J gene TRBJ1-2, with 9 bases aligning to TRBD1. The germline V gene encodes CDR1 SGHKS and CDR2 YYEKEE (reference sequence). V dropped 3 bases and J dropped 8; count of bases not matched to a gene: 5. This CDR3 comprises 13 residues. CDR3 in amino acids: CASSWTGDEGYTF. In DNA form, the CDR3 reads TGTGCCAGCAGCTGGACAGGGGATGAGGGCTACACCTTC.

The V and J genes are TRBV5-8 and TRBJ2-7; a weak D match, TRBD1 (5 bases). This CDR3 has 14 residues. Germline V gene lookup returns CDR1 SGHTS and CDR2 YDEGEE. The germline V and J ends were trimmed by 0 bases and 1 base, with 8 bases remaining between them. This chain's CDR3 is CASSLGAGSYEQYF. The CDR3 bases are TGTGCCAGCAGCTTGGGGGCAGGGTCCTACGAGCAGTACTTC.

Here the CDR3 DNA reads TGTGCCAGCAGCGATGGACAGGGGCTATCAATTGGCTACACCTTC. Translating gives CASSDGQGLSIGYTF. The rearrangement joins TRBV5-4 to TRBJ1-2; 9 bases are shared with TRBD1. With 4 bases clipped from V and 7 bases from J, the junction kept 11 bases outside the gene matches. Germline loops: CDR1 SGHNT, CDR2 YYREEE (reference sequence). CDR3 length equals 15 residues. The variable domain in full, completed from reference TRBV5-4 and TRBJ1-2, reads ETGVTQSPTHLIKTRGQQVTLRCSSQSGHNTVSWYQQALGQGPQFIFQYYREEENGRGNFPPRFSGLQFPNYSSELNVNALELDDSALYLCASSDGQGLSIGYTFGSGTRLTVV.

This chain uses TRBV7-3 with TRBJ2-1; 7 bases are a match to TRBD2. CDR3 length equals 15 residues. Germline V gene data show CDR1 as SGHTA and CDR2 as FQGTGA. The J segment lost 6 bases and the V segment lost 2 bases, leaving 7 bases of the junction unmatched. DNA of the CDR3: TGTGCCAGCAGCTTATCGGGTAGCGGGTCCAATGAGCAGTTCTTC. This gives the protein CASSLSGSGSNEQFF.